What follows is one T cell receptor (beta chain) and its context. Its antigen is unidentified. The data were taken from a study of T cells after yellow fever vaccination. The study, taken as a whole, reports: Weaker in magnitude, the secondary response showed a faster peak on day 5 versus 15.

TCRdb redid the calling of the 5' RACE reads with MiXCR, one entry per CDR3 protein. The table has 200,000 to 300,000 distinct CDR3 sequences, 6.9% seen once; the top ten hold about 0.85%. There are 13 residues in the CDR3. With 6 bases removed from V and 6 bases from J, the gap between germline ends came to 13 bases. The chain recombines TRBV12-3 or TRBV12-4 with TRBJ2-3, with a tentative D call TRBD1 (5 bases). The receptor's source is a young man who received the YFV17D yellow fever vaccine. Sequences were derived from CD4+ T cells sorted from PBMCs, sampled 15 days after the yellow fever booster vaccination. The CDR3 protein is CASSLGTGDTQYF. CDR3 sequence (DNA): TGTGCCAGCAGCCTCGGCACAGGTGATACGCAGTATTTT.